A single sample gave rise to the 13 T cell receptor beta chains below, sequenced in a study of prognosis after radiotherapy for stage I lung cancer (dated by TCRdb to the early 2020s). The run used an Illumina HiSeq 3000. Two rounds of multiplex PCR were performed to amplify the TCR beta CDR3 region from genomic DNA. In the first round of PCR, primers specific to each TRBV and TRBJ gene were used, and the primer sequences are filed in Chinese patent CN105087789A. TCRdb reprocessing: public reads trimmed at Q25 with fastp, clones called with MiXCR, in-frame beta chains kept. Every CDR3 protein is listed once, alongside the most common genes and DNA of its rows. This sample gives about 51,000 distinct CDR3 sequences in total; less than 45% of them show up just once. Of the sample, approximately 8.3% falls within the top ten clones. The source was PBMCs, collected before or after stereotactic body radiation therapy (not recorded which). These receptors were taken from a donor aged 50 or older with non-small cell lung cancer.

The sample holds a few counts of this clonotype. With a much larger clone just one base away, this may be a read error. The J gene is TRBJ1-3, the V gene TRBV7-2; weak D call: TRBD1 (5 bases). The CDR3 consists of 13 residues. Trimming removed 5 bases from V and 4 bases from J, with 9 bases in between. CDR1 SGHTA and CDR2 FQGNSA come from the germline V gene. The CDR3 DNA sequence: TGTGCCAGCAGCACACGGGGGGGAAACACCATATATTTT. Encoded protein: CASSTRGGNTIYF.

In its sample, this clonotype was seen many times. DNA for the CDR3: TGTGCCAGCAGCGCTGGACAGGGCAACAAGGGGGGCTCCTACGAGCAGTACTTC. This sequence encodes CASSAGQGNKGGSYEQYF. J is TRBJ2-7 and V is TRBV11-3; TRBD1 aligns across 8 bases. CDR1 and CDR2 (germline): SGHNT, YENEEA. The CDR3 is 18 amino acids. Trimming removed 5 bases from V and 0 bases from J; junction bases left unmatched: 15.

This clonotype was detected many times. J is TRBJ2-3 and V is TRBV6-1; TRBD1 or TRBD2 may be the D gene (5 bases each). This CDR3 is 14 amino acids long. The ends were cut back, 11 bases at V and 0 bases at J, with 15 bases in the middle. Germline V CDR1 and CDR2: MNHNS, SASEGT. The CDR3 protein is CAGSIGGSTDTQYF. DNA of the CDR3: TGTGCCGGTTCCATTGGGGGTAGCACAGATACGCAGTATTTT.

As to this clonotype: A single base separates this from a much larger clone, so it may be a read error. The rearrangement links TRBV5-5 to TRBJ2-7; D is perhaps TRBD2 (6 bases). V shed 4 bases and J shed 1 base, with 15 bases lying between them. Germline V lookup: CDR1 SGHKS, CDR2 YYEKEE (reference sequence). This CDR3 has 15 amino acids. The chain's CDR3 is CASSPSAGSSYEQYF. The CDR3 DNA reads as TGTGCCAGCAGCCCTTCAGCGGGCTCGTCCTACGAGCAGTACTTC.

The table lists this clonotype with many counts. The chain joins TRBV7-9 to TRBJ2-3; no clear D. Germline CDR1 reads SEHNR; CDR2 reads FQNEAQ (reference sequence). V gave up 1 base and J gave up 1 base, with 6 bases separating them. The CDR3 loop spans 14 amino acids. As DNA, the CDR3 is TGTGCCAGCAGCTTAGGCTGGGGCACAGATACGCAGTATTTT. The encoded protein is CASSLGWGTDTQYF. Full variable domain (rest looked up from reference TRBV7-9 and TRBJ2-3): DTGVSQNPRHKITKRGQNVTFRCDPISEHNRLYWYRQTLGQGPEFLTYFQNEAQLEKSRLLSDRFSAERPKGSFSTLEIQRTEQGDSAMYLCASSLGWGTDTQYFGPGTRLTVL.

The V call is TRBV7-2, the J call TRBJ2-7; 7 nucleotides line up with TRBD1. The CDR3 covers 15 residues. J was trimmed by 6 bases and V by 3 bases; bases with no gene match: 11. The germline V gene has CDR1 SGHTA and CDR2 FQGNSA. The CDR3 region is CASSLLGTVNTEQYF. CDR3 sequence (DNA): TGTGCCAGCAGCTTGCTCGGGACAGTGAATACCGAGCAGTACTTC.

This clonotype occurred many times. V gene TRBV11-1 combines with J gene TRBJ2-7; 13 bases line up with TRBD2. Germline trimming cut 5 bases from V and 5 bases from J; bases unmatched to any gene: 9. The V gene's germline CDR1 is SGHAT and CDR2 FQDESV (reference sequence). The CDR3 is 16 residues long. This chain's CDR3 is CASSPRTSGSINEQYF. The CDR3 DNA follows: TGTGCCAGCAGCCCTCGGACTAGCGGGAGTATCAACGAGCAGTACTTC.

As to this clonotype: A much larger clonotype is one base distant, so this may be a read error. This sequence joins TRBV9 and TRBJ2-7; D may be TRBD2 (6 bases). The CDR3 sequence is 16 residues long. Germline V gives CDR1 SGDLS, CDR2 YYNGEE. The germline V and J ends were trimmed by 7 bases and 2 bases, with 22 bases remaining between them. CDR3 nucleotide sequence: TGTGCCAGCGGCACAACGGCCGGGACTGTAGCCTACGAGCAGTACTTC. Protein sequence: CASGTTAGTVAYEQYF.

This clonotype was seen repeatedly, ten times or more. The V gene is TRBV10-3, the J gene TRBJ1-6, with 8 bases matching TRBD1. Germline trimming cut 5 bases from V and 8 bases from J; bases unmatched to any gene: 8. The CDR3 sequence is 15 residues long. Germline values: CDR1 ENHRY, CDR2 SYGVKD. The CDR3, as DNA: TGTGCCATCAGTCCAAGACAGGGGTCGGATTCACCCCTCCACTTT. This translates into CAISPRQGSDSPLHF.

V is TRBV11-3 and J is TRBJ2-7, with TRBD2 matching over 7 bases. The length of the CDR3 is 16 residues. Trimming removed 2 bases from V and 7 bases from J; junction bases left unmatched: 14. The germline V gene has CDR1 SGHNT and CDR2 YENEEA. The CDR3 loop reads CASSLPSRGGREEQYF. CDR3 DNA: TGTGCCAGCAGCTTACCCTCGAGAGGCGGGAGAGAAGAGCAGTACTTC.

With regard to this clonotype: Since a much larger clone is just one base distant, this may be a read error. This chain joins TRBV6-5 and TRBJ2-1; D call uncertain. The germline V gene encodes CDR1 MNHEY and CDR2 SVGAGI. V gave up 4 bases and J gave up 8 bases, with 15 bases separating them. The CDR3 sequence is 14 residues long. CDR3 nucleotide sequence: TGTGCCAGCAGTTCCGTACAGTTTTTGGATGAGCAGTTCTTC. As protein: CASSSVQFLDEQFF.

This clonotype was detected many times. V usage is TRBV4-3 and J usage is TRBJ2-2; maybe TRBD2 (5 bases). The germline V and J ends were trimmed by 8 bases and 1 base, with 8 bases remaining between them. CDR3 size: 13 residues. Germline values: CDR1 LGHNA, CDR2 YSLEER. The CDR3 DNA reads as TGCGCCAGCGGAAGCGGGAACACCGGGGAGCTGTTTTTT. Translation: CASGSGNTGELFF.

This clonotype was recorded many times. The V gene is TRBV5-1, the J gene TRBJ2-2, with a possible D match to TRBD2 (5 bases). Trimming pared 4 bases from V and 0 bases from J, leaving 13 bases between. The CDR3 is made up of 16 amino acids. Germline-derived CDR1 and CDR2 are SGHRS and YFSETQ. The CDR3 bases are TGCGCCAGCAGCCTTTCAGCGGATCCGAACACCGGGGAGCTGTTTTTT. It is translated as CASSLSADPNTGELFF.